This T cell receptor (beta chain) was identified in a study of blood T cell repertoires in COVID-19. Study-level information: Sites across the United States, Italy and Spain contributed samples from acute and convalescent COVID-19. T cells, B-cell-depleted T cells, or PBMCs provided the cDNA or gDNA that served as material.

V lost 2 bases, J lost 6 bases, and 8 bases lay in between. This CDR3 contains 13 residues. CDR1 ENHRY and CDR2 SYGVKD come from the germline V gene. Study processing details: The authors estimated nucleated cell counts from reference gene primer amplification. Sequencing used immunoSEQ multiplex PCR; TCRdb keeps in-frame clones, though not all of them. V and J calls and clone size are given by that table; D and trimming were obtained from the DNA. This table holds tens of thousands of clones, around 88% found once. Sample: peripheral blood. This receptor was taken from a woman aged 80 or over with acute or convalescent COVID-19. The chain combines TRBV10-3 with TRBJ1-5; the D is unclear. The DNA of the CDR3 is TGTGCCATCAGTGAGGGCACAGCTCAGCCCCAGCATTTT. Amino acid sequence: CAISEGTAQPQHF.